The clone carrying this TCR beta chain was seen a few times. The data derive from a study of blood T cell repertoires in COVID-19. As for the study in general: Donors in the United States, Italy and Spain gave samples during acute or convalescent COVID-19. PBMCs, B-cell-depleted T cells, or T cells were the source of the cDNA or gDNA that made up the material.

The germline CDR1 and CDR2 sequences are ENHRY and SYGVKD. CDR3 length: 16 amino acids. Trimming removed 2 bases from V and 2 bases from J, with 13 bases in between. Original methodology: Reference gene primers were amplified, and this amplification served to estimate nucleated cell counts. This table comes from immunoSEQ multiplex PCR, and its TCRdb copy is limited to in-frame clones, with some not included. V and J calls and clone size come straight from that table; D and trimming were deduced from the DNA. The table shows about 29,000 clones, with approximately 84% occurring only once. The V and J genes are TRBV10-3 and TRBJ1-3; D remains ambiguous. Sequences were obtained from peripheral blood. The TCR comes from an elderly man with active COVID-19. CDR3 in amino acids: CAISENNLSPGNTIYF. Written as DNA, the CDR3 is TGTGCCATCAGTGAGAACAATCTTAGCCCTGGAAACACCATATATTTT.